Listed below are T cell receptor beta chains from one sample, sequenced in a study of blood T cell repertoires in COVID-19. Here immunoSEQ multiplex PCR was the method, and the copy in TCRdb shows in-frame clones only, minus some. The data show 230,000 or so clones, about 91% seen once. The sample consisted of PBMCs or T cells enriched from blood (not recorded which). Receptors originate from a woman aged 40 to 49 with acute COVID-19. Both conserved end residues are part of each CDR3. Each record gives: D gene, clone size, J gene, V gene, CDR3 protein, CDR3 DNA. The D gene is left open where the match is weak. Clone size is stated in some rows and not others, as once, few, many or a class when expanded.

TRBD1	-	TRBJ2-7	TRBV10-3	CAISDPGQLSYEQYF	TGTGCCATCAGTGATCCGGGACAGCTTTCCTACGAGCAGTACTTC
TRBD1	-	TRBJ2-5	TRBV5-1	CASSFGQGGETQYF	TGCGCCAGCAGCTTCGGACAGGGCGGGGAGACCCAGTACTTC
-	-	TRBJ1-6	TRBV3-1/TRBV3-2	CASSHGGSSYNSPLHF	TGTGCCAGCAGCCACGGGGGGAGCTCCTATAATTCACCCCTCCACTTT
-	-	TRBJ2-2	TRBV5-1	CASSLGGHPSTGELFF	TGCGCCAGCAGCTTGGGCGGCCACCCTAGCACCGGGGAGCTGTTTTTT
-	-	TRBJ1-1	TRBV19	CASSIGSGRPTEAFF	TGTGCCAGTAGTATAGGAAGCGGACGGCCCACTGAAGCTTTCTTT
-	-	TRBJ2-1	TRBV13	CASSLPRAGLIFYNEQFF	TGTGCCAGCAGCTTACCACGAGCGGGCCTGATCTTTTACAATGAGCAGTTCTTC
TRBD2	once	TRBJ2-1	TRBV9	CASSVYESGTSYNEQFF	TGTGCCAGCAGCGTCTACGAGAGCGGGACCTCCTACAATGAGCAGTTCTTC
TRBD2	-	TRBJ2-5	TRBV27	CASSLFRTSGQETQYF	TGTGCCAGCAGTTTATTTAGGACTAGCGGCCAAGAGACCCAGTACTTC
-	-	TRBJ1-3	TRBV4-3	CASSPTYSGNTIYF	TGCGCCAGCAGCCCAACTTATTCTGGAAACACCATATATTTT
-	many	TRBJ2-7	TRBV5-1	CASSLQVLDEQYF	TGCGCCAGCAGCTTGCAGGTTTTGGACGAGCAGTACTTC
TRBD1	-	TRBJ1-1	TRBV6-5	CASSYRDSTFF	TGTGCCAGCAGTTACCGGGACAGTACTTTCTTT
-	-	TRBJ2-2	TRBV19	CAGRTGANTGELFF	TGTGCCGGCAGAACAGGAGCTAACACCGGGGAGCTGTTTTTT